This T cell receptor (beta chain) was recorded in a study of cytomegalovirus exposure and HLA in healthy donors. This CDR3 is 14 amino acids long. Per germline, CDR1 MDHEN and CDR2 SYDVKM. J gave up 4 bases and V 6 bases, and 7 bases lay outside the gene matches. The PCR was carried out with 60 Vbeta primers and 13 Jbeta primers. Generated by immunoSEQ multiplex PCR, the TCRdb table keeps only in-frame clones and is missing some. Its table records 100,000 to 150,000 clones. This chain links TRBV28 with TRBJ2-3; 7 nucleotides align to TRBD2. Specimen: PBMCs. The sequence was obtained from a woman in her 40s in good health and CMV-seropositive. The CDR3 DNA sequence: TGTGCCAGCAGCCCCGGCGGGAGCTCAGATACGCAGTATTTT. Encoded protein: CASSPGGSSDTQYF.